The entry that follows covers one TCR beta chain sequence. These data are taken from a study of blood T cell repertoires in COVID-19. Across the whole study: Samples of COVID-19 (acute and convalescent) were obtained from the United States, Italy and Spain.

With 3 bases clipped from V and 8 bases from J, the junction kept 18 bases outside the gene matches. Germline CDR1 reads MGHRA; CDR2 reads YSYEKL. This CDR3 has 19 residues. The authors' processing: Counts of nucleated cells, estimated from reference gene primer amplification, were obtained. Clones were read by immunoSEQ multiplex PCR, and TCRdb kept only the in-frame ones, dropping some. The V and J calls and clone size are taken from that table; D and trimming were inferred from the DNA. The sample has 100,000 to 110,000 clones, just over 85% seen once. This TCR was recovered from a human donor in a cohort sampled during active COVID-19. Sequenced input: peripheral blood. This chain links TRBV4-1 with TRBJ2-1, with 11 nucleotides matching TRBD2. The CDR3 here is CASSHGRKAPGLAVDEQFF. CDR3 coding DNA: TGCGCCAGCAGCCACGGCCGGAAGGCGCCGGGACTAGCGGTCGATGAGCAGTTCTTC.